This T cell receptor beta chain was profiled in a study of T-cell reconstitution after alpha-beta-depleted transplantation in children. General study findings and limits: Newly produced T cells mostly provided counts and TCRbeta diversity after one year, as hyperexpanded clones declined. About two months after transplant, alpha-beta T cells reportedly came from several hundred expanded graft clones.

Details on this clonotype: Its antigen is unknown.

Unique molecular identifiers tagged the TCRbeta library. TCRdb passed the PCR reads through MiXCR, listing each CDR3 protein once. The repertoire consists of hundreds of thousands of distinct CDR3 sequences, with around 15% occurring once and the leading ten covering around 30%. Germline V gene lookup returns CDR1 DFQATT and CDR2 SNEGSKA (reference sequence). Trimming removed 0 bases from V and 4 bases from J; junction bases left unmatched: 6. There are 15 residues in the CDR3. This rearrangement joins TRBV20-1 to TRBJ2-1, with 7 bases identical to TRBD2. The sequences come from PBMCs, mostly from graft donor cells, collected 360 days after TCRalphabeta/CD19-depleted stem cell transplant. The receptor was isolated from a boy under two years old who had a stem cell transplant for Wiskott-Aldrich syndrome, so the T cells may come from the graft donor. CDR3 loop: CSARDWGDYYNEQFF. The CDR3 coding sequence is TGCAGTGCTAGAGATTGGGGGGACTATTACAATGAGCAGTTCTTC.